One and the same sample provided the 7 T cell receptor beta chains below, sequenced in a study of radiotherapy plus CTLA-4 blockade in lung cancer. Profiling relied on immunoSEQ multiplex PCR, and the TCRdb table lists in-frame clones only, not all of them. The sample has 89,000 or so clones, around 86% seen once. The sample consisted of peripheral blood, taken from a patient treated with radiotherapy plus ipilimumab. These receptors all come from a human donor with non-small cell lung cancer who had a partial response to radiotherapy plus ipilimumab.

This rearrangement joins TRBV6-1 to TRBJ2-1; 7 positions match TRBD2. The V and J ends lost 1 base and 6 bases, in that order; junction bases with no gene match: 6. The germline V gene encodes CDR1 MNHNS and CDR2 SASEGT. This CDR3 has 15 residues. For the CDR3, the DNA is TGTGCCAGCAGTGAAGGTGGCGGGAGACTCAATGAGCAGTTCTTC. Translation gives CASSEGGGRLNEQFF.

CDR3 loop: CASSAGLAGGTDTQYF. In DNA form, the CDR3 reads TGCGCCAGCAGCGCCGGACTAGCGGGAGGCACAGATACGCAGTATTTT. The chain links TRBV5-1 to TRBJ2-3, with 13 bases that match TRBD2. The CDR3 extends over 16 amino acids. The ends lost 4 bases at V and 1 base at J; junction bases unmatched: 3. The germline gives CDR1 SGHRS, CDR2 YFSETQ.

The chain recombines TRBV2 with TRBJ2-5; no definite D call. V was clipped by 4 bases and J by 7 bases, with 13 bases between them. This CDR3 has 13 residues. Germline CDR1 SNHLY, CDR2 FYNNEI. This chain's CDR3 is CASSAEIRGTQYF. CDR3 in DNA: TGTGCCAGCAGTGCGGAAATTAGAGGGACCCAGTACTTC.

The chain recombines TRBV10-1 with TRBJ2-7, with 12 positions matching TRBD2. V was pared by 6 bases and J by 6 bases, with 15 bases of the junction left unmatched. The CDR3 spans 17 residues. Germline CDR1 is WNHNN and CDR2 is SYGVQD (reference sequence). DNA for the CDR3: TGCGCCAGCAGCGAGCTAGCGGGAGGGCCCCCATTCGGCGAGCAGTACTTC. Translation: CASSELAGGPPFGEQYF.

This clone turned up a few times. The chain combines TRBV5-1 with TRBJ2-7; 9 bases fit TRBD1. V lost 9 bases, J lost 0 bases, and 4 bases stayed unmatched. This CDR3 region has 13 residues. Per germline, CDR1 SGHRS and CDR2 YFSETQ. CDR3 amino acids: CANEDRGSYEQYF. CDR3 DNA sequence: TGCGCCAATGAGGACAGGGGCTCCTACGAGCAGTACTTC.

The chain recombines TRBV28 with TRBJ1-1; tentatively, D is TRBD1 (6 bases). The V end lost 7 bases, the J end lost 4 bases, and 19 bases lay between the germline ends. Germline V gene sequence: CDR1 MDHEN, CDR2 SYDVKM. CDR3 length equals 15 residues. This CDR3 reads CASIDPPQGPTEAFF. The CDR3 bases are TGTGCCAGCATCGATCCCCCACAGGGCCCCACTGAAGCTTTCTTT.

This sequence joins TRBV5-1 and TRBJ1-4; weak D call: TRBD1 (6 bases). Germline V gives CDR1 SGHRS, CDR2 YFSETQ. V gave up 8 bases and J gave up 4 bases, with 15 bases separating them. The CDR3 is made up of 14 amino acids. CDR3 sequence: CASTVGGNNEKLFF. The CDR3 DNA is TGCGCCAGTACTGTTGGGGGCAATAATGAAAAACTGTTTTTT.